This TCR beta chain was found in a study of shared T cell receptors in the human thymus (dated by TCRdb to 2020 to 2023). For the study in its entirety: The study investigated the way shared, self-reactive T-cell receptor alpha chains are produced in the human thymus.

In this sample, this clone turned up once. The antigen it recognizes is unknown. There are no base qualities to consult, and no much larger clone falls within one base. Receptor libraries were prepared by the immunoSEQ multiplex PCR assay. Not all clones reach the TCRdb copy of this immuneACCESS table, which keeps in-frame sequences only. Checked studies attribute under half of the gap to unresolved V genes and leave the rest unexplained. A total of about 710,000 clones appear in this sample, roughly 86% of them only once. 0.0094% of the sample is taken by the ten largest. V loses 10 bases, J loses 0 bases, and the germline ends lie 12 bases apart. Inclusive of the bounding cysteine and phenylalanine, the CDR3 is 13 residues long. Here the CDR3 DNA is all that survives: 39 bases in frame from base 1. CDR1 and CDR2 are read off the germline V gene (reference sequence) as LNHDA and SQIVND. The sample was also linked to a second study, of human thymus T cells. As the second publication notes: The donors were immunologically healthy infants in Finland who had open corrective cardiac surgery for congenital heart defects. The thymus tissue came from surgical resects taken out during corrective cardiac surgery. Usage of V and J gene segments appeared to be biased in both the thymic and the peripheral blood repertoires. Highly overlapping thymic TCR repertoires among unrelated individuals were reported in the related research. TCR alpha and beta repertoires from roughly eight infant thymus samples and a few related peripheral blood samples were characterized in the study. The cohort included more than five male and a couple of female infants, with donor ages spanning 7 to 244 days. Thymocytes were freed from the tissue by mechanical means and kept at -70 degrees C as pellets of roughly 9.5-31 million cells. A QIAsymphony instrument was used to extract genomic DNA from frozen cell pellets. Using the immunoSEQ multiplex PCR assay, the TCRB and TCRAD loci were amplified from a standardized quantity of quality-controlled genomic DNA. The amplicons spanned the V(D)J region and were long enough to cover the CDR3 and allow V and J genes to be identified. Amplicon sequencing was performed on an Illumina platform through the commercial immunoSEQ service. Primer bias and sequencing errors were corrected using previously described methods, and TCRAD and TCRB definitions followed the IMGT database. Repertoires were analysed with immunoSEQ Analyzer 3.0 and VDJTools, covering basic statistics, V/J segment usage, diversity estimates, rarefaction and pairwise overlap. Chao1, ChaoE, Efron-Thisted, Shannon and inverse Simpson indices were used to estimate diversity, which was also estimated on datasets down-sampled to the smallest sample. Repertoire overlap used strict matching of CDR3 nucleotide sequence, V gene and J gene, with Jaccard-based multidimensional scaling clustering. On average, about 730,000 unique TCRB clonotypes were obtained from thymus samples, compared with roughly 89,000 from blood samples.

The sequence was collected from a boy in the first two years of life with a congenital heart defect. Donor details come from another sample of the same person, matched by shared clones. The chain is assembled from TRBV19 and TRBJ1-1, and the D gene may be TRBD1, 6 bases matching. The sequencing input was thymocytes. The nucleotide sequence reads TGTGCCACAAGACAGGACATGAACACTGAAGCTTTCTTT. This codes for CATRQDMNTEAFF.